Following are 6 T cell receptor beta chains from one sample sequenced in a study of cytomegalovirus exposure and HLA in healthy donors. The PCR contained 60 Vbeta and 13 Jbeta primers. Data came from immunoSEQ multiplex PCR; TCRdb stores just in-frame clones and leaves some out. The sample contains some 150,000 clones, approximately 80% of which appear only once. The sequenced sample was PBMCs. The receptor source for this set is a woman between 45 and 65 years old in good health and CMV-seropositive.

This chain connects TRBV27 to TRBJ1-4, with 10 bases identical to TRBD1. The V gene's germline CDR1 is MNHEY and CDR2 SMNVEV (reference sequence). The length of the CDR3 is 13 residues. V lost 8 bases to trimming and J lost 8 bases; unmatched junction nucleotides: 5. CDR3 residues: CASRGQGREKLFF. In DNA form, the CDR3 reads TGTGCCAGCCGGGGACAGGGGAGAGAAAAACTGTTTTTT.

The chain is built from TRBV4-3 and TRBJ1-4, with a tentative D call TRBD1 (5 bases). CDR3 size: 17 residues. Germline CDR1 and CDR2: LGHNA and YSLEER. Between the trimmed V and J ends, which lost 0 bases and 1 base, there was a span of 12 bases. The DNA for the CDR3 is TGCGCCAGCAGCCAAGATTCGGGGGGAGGAACTAATGAAAAACTGTTTTTT. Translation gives CASSQDSGGGTNEKLFF.

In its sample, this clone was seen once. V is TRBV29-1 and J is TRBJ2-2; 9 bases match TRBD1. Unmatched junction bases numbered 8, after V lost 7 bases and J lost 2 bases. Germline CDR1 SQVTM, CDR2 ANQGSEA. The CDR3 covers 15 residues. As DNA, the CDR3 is TGCAGCGCTCGGACAGGGGCTTCAAACACCGGGGAGCTGTTTTTT. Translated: CSARTGASNTGELFF.

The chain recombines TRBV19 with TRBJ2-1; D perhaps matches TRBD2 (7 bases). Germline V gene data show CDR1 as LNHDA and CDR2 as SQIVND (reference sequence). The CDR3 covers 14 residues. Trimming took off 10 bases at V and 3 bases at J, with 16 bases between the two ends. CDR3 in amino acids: CATHRGADYNEQFF. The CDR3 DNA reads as TGTGCCACCCACCGGGGGGCGGACTACAATGAGCAGTTCTTC.

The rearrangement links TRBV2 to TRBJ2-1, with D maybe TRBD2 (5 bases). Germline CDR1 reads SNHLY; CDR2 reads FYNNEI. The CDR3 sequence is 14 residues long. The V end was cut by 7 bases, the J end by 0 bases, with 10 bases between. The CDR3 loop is CASTSGSSYNEQFF. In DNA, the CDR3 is TGTGCCAGCACCTCGGGGAGCTCCTACAATGAGCAGTTCTTC.

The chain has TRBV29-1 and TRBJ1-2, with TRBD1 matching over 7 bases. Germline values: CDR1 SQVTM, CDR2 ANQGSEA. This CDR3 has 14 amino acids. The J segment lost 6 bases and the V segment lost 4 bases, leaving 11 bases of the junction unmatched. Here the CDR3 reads CSVAPLDRVDGYTF. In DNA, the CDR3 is TGCAGCGTTGCTCCCCTCGACAGGGTGGATGGCTACACCTTC.